Below are 14 T cell receptor beta chains sequenced from a single sample in a study of CD4 T cells in relation to SARS-CoV-2 and coronaviruses. Assay used: immunoSEQ multiplex PCR; TCRdb lists only in-frame clones, some missing. This sample carries 20,000 or so clones, about 81% of them seen once, and the ten largest clones take about 10%. CD4+ T cells from unexposed donors were obtained before the COVID-19 pandemic (2011-2018). CD4+ T cells were isolated from the cells after around 11 days of culture. These receptors have no identified antigens. The sequenced sample consisted of CD4+ T cells from PBMCs, cultured in vitro. These receptors originate from a human donor in good health.

This chain uses TRBV2 with TRBJ2-4; 9 nucleotides line up with TRBD1. Losses at the gene ends were 6 bases for V and 4 bases for J; bases not matched to a gene: 1. Per germline, CDR1 SNHLY and CDR2 FYNNEI. This CDR3 spans 13 amino acids. DNA of the CDR3: TGTGCCAGCAGCGGGACAGGGAAAAACATTCAGTACTTC. Residues: CASSGTGKNIQYF.

The rearrangement joins TRBV18 to TRBJ1-4, with 8 bases lining up with TRBD1. The CDR3 totals 14 residues. In germline, CDR1 is KGHSH, CDR2 LQKENI. V lost 2 bases, J lost 7 bases, and 3 bases stayed unmatched. CDR3 DNA sequence: TGTGCCAGCTCACCAGACAGGGGAGGTGAAAAACTGTTTTTT. Residues: CASSPDRGGEKLFF.

CDR3: CASSYVRGSYEQYF. The DNA for the CDR3 is TGTGCCAGCAGTTATGTACGGGGCTCCTACGAGCAGTACTTC. The V and J genes are TRBV5-6 and TRBJ2-7, with D possibly being TRBD2 (5 bases). CDR1 and CDR2 from the germline V gene are SGHDT and YYEEEE. Trimming shortened V by 5 bases and J by 0 bases, and 12 bases separated the two germline ends. The CDR3 has 14 amino acids.

The CDR3 coding sequence is TGTGCCAGTAGTATAGTGTCGATGAATCAGCCCCAGCATTTT. Protein: CASSIVSMNQPQHF. The rearrangement uses TRBV19 and TRBJ1-5; no clear D gene. This CDR3 is built from 14 residues. Germline V gene data show CDR1 as LNHDA and CDR2 as SQIVND (reference sequence). With 1 base removed from V and 4 bases from J, the gap between germline ends came to 8 bases.

The CDR3 region is CASSPLAGVTSYNEQFF. As DNA, the CDR3 is TGTGCCAGCAGCCCTCTAGCGGGCGTTACCTCCTACAATGAGCAGTTCTTC. The gene calls are TRBV7-8 and TRBJ2-1; 8 nucleotides align to TRBD2. In germline, CDR1 is SGHVS, CDR2 FQNEAQ. The V segment lost 5 bases and the J segment 0 bases; nucleotides outside the gene matches: 9. The CDR3 contains 17 residues. Supplemented by reference TRBV7-8 and TRBJ2-1, the full variable domain reads GAGVSQSPRYKVAKRGQDVALRCDPISGHVSLFWYQQALGQGPEFLTYFQNEAQLDKSGLPSDRFFAERPEGSVSTLKIQRTQQEDSAVYLCASSPLAGVTSYNEQFFGPGTRLTVL.

This clone was picked up a small number of times. The V call is TRBV9, the J call TRBJ1-3; D is undetermined. Trimming left V 0 bases short and J 2 bases short, with 15 bases between. Germline CDR1 SGDLS, CDR2 YYNGEE. The CDR3 contains 17 residues. The CDR3 region is CASSVDPGKVPGNTIYF. CDR3 sequence (DNA): TGTGCCAGCAGCGTAGATCCCGGGAAGGTGCCTGGAAACACCATATATTTT.

The chain carries TRBV24-1 and TRBJ1-1; no firm D call. The CDR3 extends over 17 amino acids. The germline V gene encodes CDR1 KGHDR and CDR2 SFDVKD. V lost 4 bases and J 3 bases, leaving 20 bases between the germline ends. In DNA, the CDR3 is TGTGCCACCAGTGACCGGTGGTTCTGGACCTCGTACACTGAAGCTTTCTTT. It encodes CATSDRWFWTSYTEAFF.

The chain links TRBV7-3 to TRBJ2-7; 10 positions agree with TRBD1. The CDR3 loop spans 14 amino acids. Germline CDR1 and CDR2: SGHTA and FQGTGA. V lost 5 bases and J lost 7; bases outside the gene matches: 8. The CDR3 sequence is CASSLGQGVREQYF. CDR3 nucleotides: TGTGCCAGCAGCCTCGGACAGGGGGTTCGGGAGCAGTACTTC. Combining the CDR3 with reference TRBV7-3 and TRBJ2-7 gives the whole variable domain GAGVSQTPSNKVTEKGKYVELRCDPISGHTALYWYRQSLGQGPEFLIYFQGTGAADDSGLPNDRFFAVRPEGSVSTLKIQRTERGDSAVYLCASSLGQGVREQYFGPGTRLTVT.

This clone appeared a few times. The DNA of the CDR3 is TGTGCCAGCAGTGTCGATAGAGGCAATCAGCCCCAGCATTTT. Translated: CASSVDRGNQPQHF. The rearrangement joins TRBV2 to TRBJ1-5; D unresolved. V gave up 4 bases and J gave up 2 bases, with 9 bases separating them. Germline values: CDR1 SNHLY, CDR2 FYNNEI. CDR3 size: 14 residues.

The CDR3 sequence is CASSPQAGIEKLFF. CDR3 sequence (DNA): TGTGCCAGCAGCCCCCAGGCGGGAATTGAAAAACTGTTTTTT. This chain connects TRBV7-2 to TRBJ1-4; no clear D gene. The CDR3 has 14 amino acids. The germline V gene encodes CDR1 SGHTA and CDR2 FQGNSA. V lost 5 bases and J 7 bases, leaving 14 bases between the germline ends.

The chain is built from TRBV3-1 (or the pseudogene TRBV3-2) and TRBJ2-3, with D possibly matching TRBD2 (6 bases). Germline assignment: CDR1 LGHDT and CDR2 YNNKEL (reference sequence). Trimming took 1 base from V and 3 from J, leaving 8 bases between them. CDR3 length: 14 residues. The CDR3 DNA follows: TGTGCCAGCAGCCAAGGGAGCGGGACAGATACGCAGTATTTT. Its translation: CASSQGSGTDTQYF.

J is TRBJ2-1 and V is TRBV19; D gene unclear. Trimming shortened V by 5 bases and J by 5 bases, and 13 bases separated the two germline ends. Germline loops: CDR1 LNHDA, CDR2 SQIVND (reference sequence). This CDR3 region has 14 residues. Here the CDR3 reads CASSRPSDHNEQFF. The CDR3 DNA follows: TGTGCCAGTAGTCGACCCTCCGACCACAATGAGCAGTTCTTC.

The V gene is TRBV18, the J gene TRBJ1-1; TRBD1 matches at 8 bases. Per the germline V gene, CDR1 is KGHSH and CDR2 is LQKENI. The CDR3 covers 13 residues. V dropped 6 bases and J dropped 5; count of bases not matched to a gene: 5. CDR3 loop: CASSGRTGTEAFF. CDR3 bases: TGTGCCAGCTCGGGCAGGACAGGGACTGAAGCTTTCTTT.

This clone has only a few counts. The chain carries TRBV2 and TRBJ1-2, with 8 bases that match TRBD1. With 6 bases clipped from V and 4 bases from J, the junction kept 4 bases outside the gene matches. Looked up from germline, CDR1 is SNHLY and CDR2 is FYNNEI. This CDR3 has 13 residues. This CDR3 reads CASSPGGRYGYTF. The CDR3 nucleotides read TGTGCCAGCAGCCCAGGGGGCCGCTATGGCTACACCTTC.